This is a list of T cell receptor beta chains from one sample in a study of glioma-infiltrating T cells. TCRdb re-derived calls from the multiplex PCR reads in MiXCR, one entry per CDR3 protein. The table lists under 150,000 distinct CDR3 sequences, about 25% of them singletons. The sequenced sample was glioma tissue, nonneoplastic brain tissue, or PBMCs (not recorded which). The receptor set was obtained from a human donor with low-grade glioma or glioblastoma, undergoing nonglioma brain surgery, or in good health (not recorded which). Each CDR3 is given with its conserved first and last residue. D genes are given only for firm matches. Clone size is shown for a subset of rows, as once, few, many or a class of expanded clone.

J,V,size,D,DNA,CDR3
TRBJ2-1,TRBV6-6,many,NA,TGTGCCAGCAGTTACTCAGTACAGAGCTCCTACAATGAGCAGTTCTTC,CASSYSVQSSYNEQFF
TRBJ1-1,TRBV2,NA,TRBD1,TGTGCCAGCACCTCGGACAGGTCAAACACTGAAGCTTTCTTT,CASTSDRSNTEAFF
TRBJ1-1,TRBV6-1,many,NA,TGTGCCAGCAGTCGGTCTGAGGGCACTGAAGCTTTCTTT,CASSRSEGTEAFF
TRBJ2-1,TRBV4-2,many,NA,TGTGCCAGCAGCCCCGCCCATGTGTCAGGGTGGAATGAGCAGTTCTTC,CASSPAHVSGWNEQFF
TRBJ1-2,TRBV5-1,NA,TRBD1,TGCGCCAGCAGCTTTTCCCCGGACAGGTCCAACTATGGCTACACCTTC,CASSFSPDRSNYGYTF
TRBJ1-4,TRBV25-1,few,NA,TGTGCCAGCAGTGAACCCTCAGTCGGAGGGATCGCAACTAATGAAAAACTGTTTTTT,CASSEPSVGGIATNEKLFF
TRBJ2-5,TRBV7-3,NA,NA,TGTGCCAGCAGCTTCGGGATTCAAGAGACCCAGTACTTC,CASSFGIQETQYF
TRBJ2-2,TRBV27,NA,NA,TGTGCCAGCAGTTTATTAGACGGGGGCCCCACCGGGGAGCTGTTTTTT,CASSLLDGGPTGELFF
TRBJ2-5,TRBV3-1,NA,TRBD2,TGTGCCAGCAGCCAAGATCTGGTAGCGGGGGGCAAGAGGACCCAGTACTTC,CASSQDLVAGGKRTQYF
TRBJ2-1,TRBV11-3,NA,NA,TGTGCCAGCAGCCCCCCAGGGAGCGTCAGGTACGGTGAGCAGTTCTTC,CASSPPGSVRYGEQFF
TRBJ1-1,TRBV2,NA,TRBD1,TGTGCCAGCAGTGATTTAGGGGGCGGCACTGAAGCTTTCTTT,CASSDLGGGTEAFF
TRBJ2-1,TRBV19,few,NA,TGTGCCAGTAGTATCACAAAACCGGGGAATAATGAGCAGTTCTTC,CASSITKPGNNEQFF
TRBJ1-1,TRBV29-1,NA,NA,TGCAGCATAAGAACCACTGAAGCTTTCTTT,CSIRTTEAFF
TRBJ1-2,TRBV20-1,many,NA,TGCAGTGCGGCCAGGGATCTTGGCTACACCTTC,CSAARDLGYTF
TRBJ1-2,TRBV20-1,many,TRBD1,TGCAGTGCTAGAGATAGGGCCAGGGGGCCTCCTAACTATGGCTACACCTTC,CSARDRARGPPNYGYTF
TRBJ1-2,TRBV20-1,NA,TRBD1,TGCAGTGCTAGGGCTGGACAGGGGGCGCGGGATGGCTACACCTTC,CSARAGQGARDGYTF
TRBJ2-3,TRBV15,many,TRBD2,TGTGCCACCAGCCCACGCGGGGGGCTTAGCACAGATACGCAGTATTTT,CATSPRGGLSTDTQYF
TRBJ2-1,TRBV28,NA,NA,TGTGCCAGCAGTTTGGGGACGGTCCGGGGGAATGAGCAGTTCTTC,CASSLGTVRGNEQFF
TRBJ1-5,TRBV12-3/TRBV12-4,few,TRBD1,TGTGCCAGCAGAAGGACCGGGACAGGGCTAAATCAGCCCCAGCATTTT,CASRRTGTGLNQPQHF
TRBJ1-2,TRBV10-3,few,NA,TGTGCCATCAGTGAGTCGGTGGGGAATGGCTACACCTTC,CAISESVGNGYTF
TRBJ2-2,TRBV7-6,few,NA,TGTGCCAGCAGCTTCCGGACAGACGGGGAGCTGTTTTTT,CASSFRTDGELFF
TRBJ1-1,TRBV29-1,NA,TRBD1,TGCAGCGCCAACGGACAGGGGGGAGTCAACACTGAAGCTTTCTTT,CSANGQGGVNTEAFF
TRBJ1-1,TRBV2,few,NA,TGTGCCAGCAGGTTCTGGGGGGCTCACACTGAAGCTTTCTTT,CASRFWGAHTEAFF
TRBJ1-6,TRBV12-3/TRBV12-4,NA,TRBD1,TGTGCCAGCAGCCGGGACAGGGGACCACCCCTCCACTTT,CASSRDRGPPLHF
TRBJ2-3,TRBV11-3,NA,NA,TGTGCCAGCAGCGGTGGGGTTGTTTATAATACGCAGTATTTT,CASSGGVVYNTQYF
TRBJ2-5,TRBV6-2/TRBV6-3,many,NA,TGTGCCAGCAGTTATAGAGGGACCCAGGAAAGCCAGTACTTC,CASSYRGTQESQYF
TRBJ2-3,TRBV15,NA,NA,TGTGCCACCAGCAGAGACGGTGGCCAAAAAGGAGGGCAGTATTTT,CATSRDGGQKGGQYF
TRBJ2-2,TRBV4-1,NA,TRBD2,TGCGCCAGCAGCCGCCTACTAGCGGGGTTTAACACCGGGGAGCTGTTTTTT,CASSRLLAGFNTGELFF
TRBJ2-1,TRBV6-6,NA,NA,TGTACCAGCACGAGAGGACGGGGCGATAGCTCCTACAATGAGCAGTTCTTC,CTSTRGRGDSSYNEQFF
TRBJ2-3,TRBV12-3/TRBV12-4,few,NA,TGTGCCAGCAGTCTTCCCAAAGGCGGTCTCAGCACAGATACGCAGTATTTT,CASSLPKGGLSTDTQYF
TRBJ2-1,TRBV7-2,NA,TRBD2,TGTGCCAGCAGCCCTCGGGGACTAGTAAATAATGAGCAGTTCTTC,CASSPRGLVNNEQFF
TRBJ2-5,TRBV27,NA,TRBD2,TGTGCCAGCAAGGTAGCGGGGGGACACCAAGAGACCCAGTACTTC,CASKVAGGHQETQYF
TRBJ1-6,TRBV20-1,many,NA,TGCAGTGCTAGCTACAACTGGGCGTTAGGGAATTCACCCCTCCACTTT,CSASYNWALGNSPLHF
TRBJ2-3,TRBV19,NA,NA,TGTACCAGTACCTCGGACGGAATCACAGATACGCAGTATTTT,CTSTSDGITDTQYF
TRBJ2-1,TRBV15,many,NA,TGTGCCACCAGCAGAGTTGGAACGGGGGCATACAATGAGCAGTTCTTC,CATSRVGTGAYNEQFF
TRBJ2-3,TRBV11-3,NA,TRBD2,TGTGCCAGCAGCGGTCGTGGACTAGCGGGGGGTCCGGATACGCAGTATTTT,CASSGRGLAGGPDTQYF
TRBJ2-5,TRBV7-9,NA,TRBD2,TGTGCCAGCAGCCCAGGGACTAGCATGCGGGAGACCCAGTACTTC,CASSPGTSMRETQYF
TRBJ1-5,TRBV7-8,few,TRBD1,TGTGCCAGCCGACCGGGGACAGCGGGAGCCTATAGCAATCAGCCCCAGCATTTT,CASRPGTAGAYSNQPQHF
TRBJ1-5,TRBV6-1,many,TRBD1,TGTGCCAGCAGTCCTCGGACAGGCTTCAATCAGCCCCAGCATTTT,CASSPRTGFNQPQHF
TRBJ1-5,TRBV20-1,NA,NA,TGCAGTGCTAGAGACCCCCTTGCCAATCAGCCCCAGCATTTT,CSARDPLANQPQHF
TRBJ2-2,TRBV19,NA,NA,TGTGCCAATCCACCGGTCGACACCGGGGAGCTGTTTTTT,CANPPVDTGELFF
TRBJ2-3,TRBV20-1,few,TRBD2,TGCAGTGCTATTACCAGCGGGGGGTCCACTCCTAGCACAGATACGCAGTATTTT,CSAITSGGSTPSTDTQYF
TRBJ1-6,TRBV2,NA,NA,TGTGCCAGCCTCCTCCTGGGGAGCTATAATTCACCCCTCCACTTT,CASLLLGSYNSPLHF
TRBJ2-6,TRBV7-2,NA,TRBD2,TGTGCCAGCAGCCCGGGAGGTTCTGGGGCCAACGTCCTGACTTTC,CASSPGGSGANVLTF
TRBJ2-2,TRBV11-2,few,TRBD1,TGTGCCAGCAGCTCCAACAGGGGGCTCGGCACCGGGGAGCTGTTTTTT,CASSSNRGLGTGELFF
TRBJ2-2,TRBV14,NA,NA,TGTGCCAGCAGCCAACAGGGAGGGGACAGCGGGGAGCTGTTTTTT,CASSQQGGDSGELFF
TRBJ2-3,TRBV7-2,few,TRBD2,TGTGCCAGCAGCTTAGCCGCGCGGGGGGGCACAGATACGCAGTATTTT,CASSLAARGGTDTQYF
TRBJ2-1,TRBV3-1,once,NA,TGTGCCAGCAGCCAAGACCCCTGGCCACAAACCTCCAATGAGCAGTTCTTC,CASSQDPWPQTSNEQFF
TRBJ1-2,TRBV27,once,NA,TGTGCCAGCAGTAGGGGGACCGCTGAACCACCCCGAGACTACACCTTC,CASSRGTAEPPRDYTF
TRBJ1-6,TRBV2,NA,NA,TGTGCCAGCATCCCCGGGGTCGCCAGAAATTCACCCCTCCACTTT,CASIPGVARNSPLHF
TRBJ2-5,TRBV10-2,few,NA,TGCGCCAGCAGTGATCTGATGGAGGGTGGGGAGACCCAGTACTTC,CASSDLMEGGETQYF
TRBJ1-1,TRBV25-1,many,NA,TGTGCCAGCAGTGAAGGGTTGCGGAACACTGAAGCTTTCTTT,CASSEGLRNTEAFF
TRBJ1-1,TRBV6-4,NA,TRBD1,TGTGCCAGCAGTGAAGCGACAGGGGGCGAAGCTTTCTTT,CASSEATGGEAFF